The clone carrying this T cell receptor (beta chain) was picked up a small number of times. Its antigen is undetermined. This sample was taken from a study of T cell repertoires in cytomegalovirus infection. Across the whole study: Well-studied HLA-B-restricted epitopes and recently identified HLA-C-restricted epitopes of CMV were both used in the study. The public TCR beta signatures pointed to both CMV infection and matching HLA type. Study outcomes and limitations: Identification of carriers of CMV plus the relevant HLA was achieved through cumulative public TCR beta family frequency. There were HLA-C-restricted CMV-specific TCR beta clonotypes dominating the ex vivo response.

TCRdb passed the reads through MiXCR, listing each CDR3 protein once. The sample shows about 63,000 distinct CDR3 sequences, 20% to 25% of them seen only once. Between the trimmed V and J ends, which lost 0 bases and 0 bases, there was a span of 21 bases. CDR1 SGHTA and CDR2 FQGNSA come from the germline V gene. The CDR3 has 20 amino acids. The source material was CD8+ T cells from cultured PBMCs, sampled from culture after CMV antigen stimulation. This receptor was taken from a human donor in good health (CMV status not recorded). Some clones in this sample may be carry-over from other donors' samples. The chain uses TRBV7-2 and TRBJ2-4; D may be TRBD1 (6 bases). This CDR3 is CASSLAKQYRDTLAKNIQYF. DNA of the CDR3: TGTGCCAGCAGCTTAGCGAAACAGTACCGGGACACCCTAGCCAAAAACATTCAGTACTTC.